What follows are 22 T cell receptor beta chains derived from one specimen sequenced in a study of blood T cell repertoires in COVID-19. TCRdb's table, derived via immunoSEQ multiplex PCR, lists solely in-frame clones and lacks some. The table has over 130,000 clones, 80% to 90% seen once. Source material: peripheral blood. These receptors all come from a woman aged 80 or older with acute or convalescent COVID-19.

The chain is built from TRBV11-2 and TRBJ2-2; TRBD1 might be the D (5 bases). CDR3 length: 15 residues. CDR1 is SGHAT, CDR2 FQNNGV, per germline. V lost 2 bases to trimming and J lost 4 bases, with 11 bases between them. Here the CDR3 reads CASSLRAGITGELFF. The CDR3 DNA sequence: TGTGCCAGCAGCTTACGGGCAGGGATCACCGGGGAGCTGTTTTTT.

V and J are TRBV3-1 (or the pseudogene TRBV3-2) and TRBJ2-7; the D is unclear. V shed 0 bases and J shed 5 bases, with 14 bases lying between them. CDR3 length equals 15 residues. Germline lookup yields CDR1 LGHDT and CDR2 YNNKEL (reference sequence). The CDR3 region has the DNA TGTGCCAGCAGCCAAGATAGGCAGGCCAGCAACGAGCAGTACTTC. This translates into CASSQDRQASNEQYF.

This chain uses TRBV6-5 with TRBJ1-5; possible D gene TRBD1, 6 bases. The CDR3 runs 15 residues. Trimming shortened V by 7 bases and J by 0 bases, and 13 bases separated the two germline ends. From germline, CDR1 is MNHEY and CDR2 SVGAGI. The CDR3 region has the DNA TGTGCCAGCAAATTCAAGGGGGTTAGCAATCAGCCCCAGCATTTT. It codes for CASKFKGVSNQPQHF.

This clone is a singleton in its sample. The rearrangement uses TRBV15 and TRBJ1-5; D is uncertain. The germline V gene has CDR1 LNHNV and CDR2 YYDKDF (reference sequence). This CDR3 contains 13 residues. The V end lost 0 bases, the J end lost 5 bases, and 5 bases lay between the germline ends. The CDR3 protein is CATSRDQDQPQHF. CDR3 nucleotides: TGTGCCACCAGCAGAGATCAGGATCAGCCCCAGCATTTT.

This CDR3 is CATQLSAGWWTEAFF. The CDR3 bases are TGTGCCACCCAACTCTCGGCAGGGTGGTGGACTGAAGCTTTCTTT. The V call is TRBV24-1, the J call TRBJ1-1; D possibly corresponds to TRBD1 (5 bases). Germline assignment: CDR1 KGHDR and CDR2 SFDVKD. V dropped 9 bases and J dropped 5 bases, with 21 bases sitting between them. The CDR3 covers 15 residues.

The rearrangement uses TRBV2 and TRBJ2-7; 9 nucleotides line up with TRBD1. The CDR3 is made up of 16 amino acids. After removal of 3 bases from V and 1 base from J, the junction contained 7 bases not matched to a gene. Germline V gene data show CDR1 as SNHLY and CDR2 as FYNNEI. Written as DNA, the CDR3 is TGTGCCAGCAGTGATTCCAGGACAGGGGTATCCTACGAGCAGTACTTC. Its protein is CASSDSRTGVSYEQYF.

CDR3 in DNA: TGTGCCAGCAGCTTAGGTACTAACTATGGCTACACCTTC. It codes for CASSLGTNYGYTF. This chain uses TRBV11-2 with TRBJ1-2; D is uncertain. Germline CDR1 reads SGHAT; CDR2 reads FQNNGV. The V gene lost 1 base and the J gene lost 0 bases, with 3 bases spanning the gap. This CDR3 is built from 13 residues.

CDR3 bases: TGCGCCAGCAGCGGAGGGACGACGGATACGCAGTATTTT. Residues: CASSGGTTDTQYF. The J gene is TRBJ2-3, the V gene TRBV5-1; tentatively, D is TRBD2 (6 bases). The CDR3 spans 13 residues. Germline assignment: CDR1 SGHRS and CDR2 YFSETQ. Trimming took 4 bases from V and 6 from J, leaving 12 bases between them.

The rearrangement links TRBV11-2 to TRBJ2-7; a weak D match, TRBD2 (6 bases). The CDR3 is made up of 13 amino acids. Looked up from germline, CDR1 is SGHAT and CDR2 is FQNNGV. Trimming shortened V by 3 bases and J by 4 bases, and 10 bases separated the two germline ends. In DNA, the CDR3 is TGTGCCAGCAGCTTTGCCGGACTATACGAGCAGTACTTC. Translation gives CASSFAGLYEQYF.

V is TRBV6-5 and J is TRBJ1-2; no firm D call. The V gene's germline CDR1 is MNHEY and CDR2 SVGAGI. Trimming took 7 bases from V and 4 from J, leaving 16 bases between them. There are 14 residues in the CDR3. The CDR3 DNA reads as TGTGCCAGCATGGCGGTCACGACGGTCTATGGCTACACCTTC. It codes for CASMAVTTVYGYTF.

There are a few counts of this clone. V and J are TRBV6-2 or TRBV6-3 and TRBJ2-7; 7 bases align to TRBD1. V lost 1 base and J lost 0; bases outside the gene matches: 6. The germline V gene has CDR1 MNHEY and CDR2 SVGEGT. This CDR3 is built from 16 residues. The CDR3, as DNA: TGTGCCAGCAGTTACTTTCGGGGACAGAGCTCCTACGAGCAGTACTTC. It yields the protein CASSYFRGQSSYEQYF.

The chain links TRBV6-5 to TRBJ1-1, with a possible D match to TRBD1 (6 bases). CDR3 length: 15 amino acids. Germline assignment: CDR1 MNHEY and CDR2 SVGAGI. Trimming cost V 2 bases and J 5 bases, with 15 bases left between them. The CDR3 region is CASSYTRQVETEAFF. The CDR3 region has the DNA TGTGCCAGCAGTTACACCAGACAGGTAGAGACTGAAGCTTTCTTT.

The rearrangement uses TRBV28 and TRBJ2-2, with 8 bases fitting TRBD1. Per germline, CDR1 MDHEN and CDR2 SYDVKM. The CDR3 sequence is 15 residues long. With V trimmed by 5 bases and J by 4 bases, 6 bases remained unmatched. CDR3 nucleotides: TGTGCCAGCAGTGCACAGGGGGGATTCACCGGGGAGCTGTTTTTT. Its translation: CASSAQGGFTGELFF.

The V gene is TRBV19, the J gene TRBJ1-2, with 7 bases lining up with TRBD1. V trimming: 11 bases; J trimming: 3 bases; junction bases outside the gene matches: 12. This CDR3 is built from 14 residues. From germline, CDR1 is LNHDA and CDR2 SQIVND (reference sequence). DNA of the CDR3: TGTGCCCTCACTCGGCAGGGGGAAGACTATGGCTACACCTTC. This sequence encodes CALTRQGEDYGYTF.

The chain is built from TRBV12-3 or TRBV12-4 and TRBJ1-1, with 8 bases that match TRBD1. J gave up 4 bases and V 8 bases, and 6 bases lay outside the gene matches. The CDR3 consists of 13 residues. CDR3 in amino acids: CASSRTGFTEAFF. In DNA form, the CDR3 reads TGTGCCAGCTCCCGGACAGGGTTCACTGAAGCTTTCTTT.

The V and J genes are TRBV7-8 and TRBJ1-2, with 11 positions matching TRBD1. Looked up from germline, CDR1 is SGHVS and CDR2 is FQNEAQ. The CDR3 is made up of 16 amino acids. The V segment lost 5 bases and the J segment 6 bases; nucleotides outside the gene matches: 11. In nucleotides, the CDR3 is TGTGCCAGCAGCGAGAAAGGACAGGGGGCGCCGAATGGCTACACCTTC. It encodes CASSEKGQGAPNGYTF. Full variable domain (rest looked up from reference TRBV7-8 and TRBJ1-2): GAGVSQSPRYKVAKRGQDVALRCDPISGHVSLFWYQQALGQGPEFLTYFQNEAQLDKSGLPSDRFFAERPEGSVSTLKIQRTQQEDSAVYLCASSEKGQGAPNGYTFGSGTRLTVV.

The chain is built from TRBV27 and TRBJ1-1; D not certain. There are 18 residues in the CDR3. The germline V gene encodes CDR1 MNHEY and CDR2 SMNVEV (reference sequence). V was trimmed by 3 bases and J by 4 bases, leaving 24 bases between them. The CDR3 loop is CASSFPPKTSWRGTEAFF. The CDR3 DNA sequence: TGTGCCAGCAGTTTCCCCCCCAAGACGTCGTGGCGGGGCACTGAAGCTTTCTTT.

The rearrangement links TRBV6-5 to TRBJ1-2; no definite D call. V gave up 11 bases and J gave up 4 bases, with 14 bases separating them. CDR1 is MNHEY and CDR2 is SVGAGI in the germline V gene. The CDR3 totals 12 residues. CDR3 nucleotides: TGTGCCTCCTACCGGGTCTCCTATGGCTACACCTTC. It is translated as CASYRVSYGYTF.

This chain connects TRBV5-1 to TRBJ2-5; tentative D call: TRBD2 (5 bases). CDR1 SGHRS and CDR2 YFSETQ come from the germline V gene. V lost 6 bases and J 5 bases, leaving 14 bases between the germline ends. The CDR3 covers 13 residues. The CDR3 DNA reads TGCGCCAGCACCCGGACCCCGGGGGAGACCCAGTACTTC. Translated: CASTRTPGETQYF.

V and J are TRBV2 and TRBJ1-1, with D perhaps matching TRBD1 (5 bases). This CDR3 has 14 amino acids. The germline CDR1 and CDR2 sequences are SNHLY and FYNNEI. Trimming cost V 3 bases and J 1 base, with 9 bases left between them. For the CDR3, the DNA is TGTGCCAGCAGTGACCAGGGCAGGAACACTGAAGCTTTCTTT. This encodes CASSDQGRNTEAFF.

This sequence joins TRBV10-3 and TRBJ2-1; D is unresolved. CDR3 length equals 14 residues. Germline CDR1 ENHRY, CDR2 SYGVKD. V dropped 4 bases and J dropped 1 base, with 8 bases sitting between them. Here the CDR3 reads CAISGQSSYNEQFF. As DNA, the CDR3 is TGTGCCATCAGTGGGCAAAGTTCCTACAATGAGCAGTTCTTC.

The V call is TRBV7-2, the J call TRBJ1-6; possibly TRBD1 for D (6 bases). The CDR3 extends over 14 amino acids. Germline-derived CDR1 and CDR2 are SGHTA and FQGNSA. Deletions cut 2 bases from V and 7 bases from J, with 9 bases between. The DNA of the CDR3 is TGTGCCAGCAGCTTACAGGGGCTGAATTCACCCCTCCACTTT. Translating gives CASSLQGLNSPLHF.